This TCR beta chain stems from a study of T cells in Graves' hyperthyroidism and ophthalmopathy. Study-level results: Ophthalmopathy onset followed model prediction by a median approximately seven months.

A word on this clonotype: Its antigen is not identified.

CDR3 length: 14 amino acids. CDR1 and CDR2 from the germline V gene are SGHRS and YFSETQ. Trimming shortened V by 0 bases and J by 8 bases, and 11 bases separated the two germline ends. TCR beta CDR3 regions were amplified from RNA transcripts. The HTBI primer set was used in a first-round RT-PCR of the TCR CDR3. In TCRdb, the multiplex PCR reads were re-called with MiXCR into one record per CDR3 protein. The sample shows under 130,000 distinct CDR3 sequences, roughly 50% of them seen only once. The TCR was taken from a man in his forties with Graves' hyperthyroidism. This chain connects TRBV5-1 to TRBJ2-2; D not resolved. Sequencing was carried out using blood. The CDR3 nucleotides read TGCGCCAGCAGCTTGGAGCGAAATGGTGGGGAGCTGTTTTTT. It yields the protein CASSLERNGGELFF.